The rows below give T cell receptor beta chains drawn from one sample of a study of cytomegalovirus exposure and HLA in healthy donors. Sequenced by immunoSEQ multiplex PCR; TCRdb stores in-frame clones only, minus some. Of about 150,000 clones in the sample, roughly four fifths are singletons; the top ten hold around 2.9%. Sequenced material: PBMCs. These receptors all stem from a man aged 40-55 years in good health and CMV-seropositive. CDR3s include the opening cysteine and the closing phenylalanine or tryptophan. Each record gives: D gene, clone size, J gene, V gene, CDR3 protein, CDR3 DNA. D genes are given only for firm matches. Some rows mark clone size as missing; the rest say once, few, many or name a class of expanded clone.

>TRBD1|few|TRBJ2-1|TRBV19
CASSINRGLREQFF
TGTGCCAGTAGTATCAACAGGGGCCTGCGGGAGCAGTTCTTC
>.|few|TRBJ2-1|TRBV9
CASSSSLSSFSSYNEQFF
TGTGCCAGCAGCTCCAGCCTTAGCTCCTTTAGCTCCTACAATGAGCAGTTCTTC
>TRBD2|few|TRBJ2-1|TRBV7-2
CASSLVLAGVSYNEQFF
TGTGCCAGCAGCTTGGTACTAGCGGGAGTCTCCTACAATGAGCAGTTCTTC
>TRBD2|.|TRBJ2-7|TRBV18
CASSPPGLADYEQYF
TGTGCCAGCTCACCACCGGGACTAGCGGACTACGAGCAGTACTTC
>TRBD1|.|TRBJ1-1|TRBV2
CASEGQGGTEAFF
TGTGCCAGCGAAGGACAGGGGGGCACTGAAGCTTTCTTT
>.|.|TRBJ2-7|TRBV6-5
CASKGRAYEQYF
TGTGCCAGCAAGGGCAGGGCCTACGAGCAGTACTTC
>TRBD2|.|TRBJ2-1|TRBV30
CAWSGGLAGDTEQFF
TGTGCCTGGAGTGGTGGACTAGCGGGAGACACTGAGCAGTTCTTC
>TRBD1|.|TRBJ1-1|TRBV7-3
CASSSRQRTGDTEAFF
TGTGCCAGCAGCTCACGTCAAAGGACAGGGGACACTGAAGCTTTCTTT
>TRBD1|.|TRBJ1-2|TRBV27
CASSLRQGYGYTF
TGTGCCAGCAGCCTCCGACAGGGGTATGGCTACACCTTC
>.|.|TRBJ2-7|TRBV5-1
CASSLVVQPYEQYF
TGCGCCAGCAGCTTGGTTGTACAGCCCTACGAGCAGTACTTC
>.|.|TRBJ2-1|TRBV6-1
CAVRGVLGLNEQFF
TGTGCCGTTAGGGGCGTGCTAGGGCTCAATGAGCAGTTCTTC
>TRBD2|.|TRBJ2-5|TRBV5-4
CASKKGTSGARGETQYF
TGTGCCAGCAAAAAAGGGACTAGCGGGGCCAGAGGGGAGACCCAGTACTTC
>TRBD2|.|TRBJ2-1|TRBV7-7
CASSLEAGGGRNEQFF
TGTGCCAGCAGCTTAGAAGCGGGAGGGGGTAGGAATGAGCAGTTCTTC
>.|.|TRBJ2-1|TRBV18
CASSQDRWRNEQFF
TGTGCCAGCTCACAGGACAGATGGCGCAATGAGCAGTTCTTC
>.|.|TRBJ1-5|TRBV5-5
CASGRGHEDQPQHF
TGTGCCAGCGGGCGGGGGCACGAAGATCAGCCCCAGCATTTT
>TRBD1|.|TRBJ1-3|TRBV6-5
CASSPGQGYGNTIYF
TGTGCCAGCAGTCCCGGACAGGGGTACGGAAACACCATATATTTT
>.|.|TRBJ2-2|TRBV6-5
CASTRGLGGELFF
TGTGCCAGCACCCGGGGGTTGGGCGGGGAGCTGTTTTTT
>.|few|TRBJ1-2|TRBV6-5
CATGFAHYGYTF
TGTGCCACAGGGTTTGCTCACTATGGCTACACCTTC
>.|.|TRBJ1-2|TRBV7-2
CASSLDSNVNYGYTF
TGTGCCAGCAGCTTAGACAGTAACGTCAACTATGGCTACACCTTC
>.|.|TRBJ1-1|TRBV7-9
CASRATWNTEAFF
TGTGCCAGCAGAGCGACTTGGAACACTGAAGCTTTCTTT
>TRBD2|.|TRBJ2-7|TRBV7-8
CASSQQEREYPYEQYF
TGTGCCAGCAGCCAACAAGAGCGGGAGTATCCCTACGAGCAGTACTTC
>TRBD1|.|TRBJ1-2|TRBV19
CASSLPGQDRGYGYTF
TGTGCCAGTAGTCTCCCGGGACAGGACAGGGGTTATGGCTACACCTTC
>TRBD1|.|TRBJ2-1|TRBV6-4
CASSSRQGEYNEQFF
TGTGCCAGCAGTAGTCGGCAGGGGGAATACAATGAGCAGTTCTTC
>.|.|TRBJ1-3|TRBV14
CASSVGYRVHGNTIYF
TGTGCCAGCAGCGTCGGATACAGAGTCCATGGAAACACCATATATTTT
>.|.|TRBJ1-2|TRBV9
CASSVGRGGYGYTF
TGTGCCAGCAGCGTAGGCAGGGGCGGCTATGGCTACACCTTC
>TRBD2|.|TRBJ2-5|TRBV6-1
CASSGYLSGSGKTQYF
TGTGCCAGCAGTGGCTACCTCAGCGGGAGCGGGAAGACCCAGTACTTC
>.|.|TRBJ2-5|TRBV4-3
CASSQDWQTGQETQYF
TGCGCCAGCAGCCAAGATTGGCAGACAGGCCAAGAGACCCAGTACTTC
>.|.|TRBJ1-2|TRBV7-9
CSSSFGVWYPVLDYGYTF
TGTTCCAGCAGCTTCGGAGTGTGGTACCCGGTCTTAGACTATGGCTACACCTTC
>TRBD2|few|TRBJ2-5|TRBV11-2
CASSLWLADGTQYF
TGTGCCAGCAGCTTATGGCTAGCGGACGGGACCCAGTACTTC
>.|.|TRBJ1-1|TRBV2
CASSEGGFAEAFF
TGTGCCAGCAGTGAAGGGGGCTTCGCTGAAGCTTTCTTT
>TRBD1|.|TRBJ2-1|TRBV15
CATSRGGQVYNEQFF
TGTGCCACCAGCAGAGGGGGACAGGTCTACAATGAGCAGTTCTTC
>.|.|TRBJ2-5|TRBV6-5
CASSYSGGMQYF
TGTGCCAGCAGTTACTCGGGGGGTATGCAGTACTTC
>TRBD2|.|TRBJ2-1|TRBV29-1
CSVGRTSPSYNEQFF
TGCAGCGTCGGGAGGACTAGCCCCTCCTACAATGAGCAGTTCTTC
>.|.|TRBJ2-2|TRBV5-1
CASSLESGTGELFF
TGCGCCAGCAGCTTGGAGTCGGGGACCGGGGAGCTGTTTTTT
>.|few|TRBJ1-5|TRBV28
CAIVEDSNQPQHF
TGTGCCATAGTGGAGGATAGCAATCAGCCCCAGCATTTT
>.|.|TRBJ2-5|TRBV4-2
CASSRDGKTGVETQYF
TGTGCCAGCAGCCGGGATGGAAAAACGGGAGTCGAGACCCAGTACTTC
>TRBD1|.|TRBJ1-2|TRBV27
CASRPTGGIYGYTF
TGTGCCAGCAGGCCGACAGGGGGCATCTATGGCTACACCTTC
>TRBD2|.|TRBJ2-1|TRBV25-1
CASSTPGTINEQFF
TGTGCCAGCAGTACACCCGGGACTATTAATGAGCAGTTCTTC
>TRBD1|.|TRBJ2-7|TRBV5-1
CASSLGGTVSYEQYF
TGCGCCAGCAGCTTGGGGGGGACAGTCTCCTACGAGCAGTACTTC
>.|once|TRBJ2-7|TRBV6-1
CASGLLVSEQYF
TGTGCCAGCGGGCTACTAGTTTCCGAGCAGTACTTC
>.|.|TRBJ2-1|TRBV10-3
CAISELNQGYEQFF
TGTGCCATCAGTGAGTTAAATCAGGGTTACGAGCAGTTCTTC
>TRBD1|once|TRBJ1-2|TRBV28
CASSGTQGNYGYTF
TGTGCCAGCAGTGGAACACAGGGGAACTATGGCTACACCTTC
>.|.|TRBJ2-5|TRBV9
CASSVLFGGGETQYF
TGTGCCAGCAGCGTACTTTTCGGGGGAGGAGAGACCCAGTACTTC
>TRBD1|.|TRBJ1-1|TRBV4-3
CASSRTGVGEAFF
TGCGCCAGCAGCAGGACAGGGGTAGGTGAAGCTTTCTTT
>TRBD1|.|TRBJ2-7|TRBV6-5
CASWDRGYEQYF
TGTGCCTCCTGGGACAGGGGCTACGAGCAGTACTTC
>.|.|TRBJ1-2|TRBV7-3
CASSLTGGGYGYTF
TGTGCCAGCAGCTTAACGGGAGGAGGCTATGGCTACACCTTC
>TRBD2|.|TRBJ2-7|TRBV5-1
CASSSGGTSTYEQYF
TGCGCCAGCAGCTCCGGGGGGACTAGTACTTACGAGCAGTACTTC
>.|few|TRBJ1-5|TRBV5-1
CASSLGGGQPQHF
TGCGCCAGCAGCTTGGGGGGGGGTCAGCCCCAGCATTTT
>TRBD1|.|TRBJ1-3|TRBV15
CATSRHQGARGNTIYF
TGTGCCACCAGCAGACATCAGGGGGCGCGCGGAAACACCATATATTTT
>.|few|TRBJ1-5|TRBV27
CASHSTGGWSNQPQHF
TGTGCCAGCCACTCTACGGGGGGATGGAGCAATCAGCCCCAGCATTTT
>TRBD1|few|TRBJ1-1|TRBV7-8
CASSSGQGETEAFF
TGTGCCAGCAGCTCAGGACAGGGAGAGACTGAAGCTTTCTTT
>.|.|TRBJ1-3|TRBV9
CASTLTKNPEETGNTIYF
TGTGCCAGCACTCTTACTAAGAACCCCGAGGAAACTGGAAACACCATATATTTT
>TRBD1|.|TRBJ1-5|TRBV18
CASSPVGTGNSNQPQHF
TGTGCCAGCTCACCAGTAGGGACAGGGAATAGCAATCAGCCCCAGCATTTT
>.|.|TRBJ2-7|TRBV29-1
CSVADSYEQYF
TGCAGCGTAGCCGACAGTTACGAGCAGTACTTC